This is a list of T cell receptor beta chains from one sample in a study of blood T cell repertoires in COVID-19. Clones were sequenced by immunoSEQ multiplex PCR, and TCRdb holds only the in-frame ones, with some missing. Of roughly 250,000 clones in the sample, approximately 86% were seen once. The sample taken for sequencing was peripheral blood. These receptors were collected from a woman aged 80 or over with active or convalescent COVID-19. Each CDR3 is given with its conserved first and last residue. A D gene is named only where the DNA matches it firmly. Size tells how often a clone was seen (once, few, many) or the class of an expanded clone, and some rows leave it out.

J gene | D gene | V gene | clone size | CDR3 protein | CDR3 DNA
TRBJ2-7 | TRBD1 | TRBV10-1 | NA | CASRGGQGVKEQYF | TGCGCCAGCAGGGGGGGACAGGGCGTTAAGGAGCAGTACTTC
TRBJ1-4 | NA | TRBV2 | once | CASSEAGGRSGKLFF | TGTGCCAGCAGTGAAGCCGGGGGGCGCAGCGGAAAACTGTTTTTT
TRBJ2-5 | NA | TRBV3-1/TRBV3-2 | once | CASSQDLTVETQYF | TGTGCCAGCAGCCAAGATTTGACAGTAGAGACCCAGTACTTC
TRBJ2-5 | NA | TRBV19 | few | CASSINGWMEETQYF | TGTGCCAGTAGTATCAACGGCTGGATGGAGGAGACCCAGTACTTC
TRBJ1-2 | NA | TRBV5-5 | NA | CASSLGEGVGYTF | TGTGCCAGCAGCCTTGGAGAGGGGGTGGGCTACACCTTC
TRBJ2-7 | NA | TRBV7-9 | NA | CASSPGGYERSSSYEQYF | TGTGCCAGCAGCCCCGGGGGTTATGAGCGAAGTAGCTCCTACGAGCAGTACTTC
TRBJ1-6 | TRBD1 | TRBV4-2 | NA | CASSQAGTGSSPLHF | TGTGCCAGCAGCCAGGCCGGGACAGGAAGTTCACCCCTCCACTTT
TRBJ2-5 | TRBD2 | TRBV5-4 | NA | CASSLTSGGQETQYF | TGTGCCAGCAGCTTAACTAGCGGGGGGCAAGAGACCCAGTACTTC
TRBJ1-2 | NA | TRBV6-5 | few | CASSQTANTWDGYTF | TGTGCCAGCAGTCAGACAGCTAACACGTGGGATGGCTACACCTTC
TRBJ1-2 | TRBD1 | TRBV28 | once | CASSFPPGGGRSGYTF | TGTGCCAGCAGTTTTCCGCCAGGGGGAGGCCGCAGTGGCTACACCTTC
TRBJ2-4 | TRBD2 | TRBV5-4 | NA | CASSLWGGGAGNIQYF | TGTGCCAGCAGCTTGTGGGGCGGGGGGGCCGGAAACATTCAGTACTTC
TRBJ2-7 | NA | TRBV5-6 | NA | CASSWGGEQYF | TGTGCCAGCAGCTGGGGAGGCGAGCAGTACTTC
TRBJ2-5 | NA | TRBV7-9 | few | CASSFSAGETQYF | TGTGCCAGCAGCTTTTCCGCCGGTGAGACCCAGTACTTC
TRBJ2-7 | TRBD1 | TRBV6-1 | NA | CASSDNDRGYEQYF | TGTGCCAGCAGTGATAACGACAGGGGGTACGAGCAGTACTTC
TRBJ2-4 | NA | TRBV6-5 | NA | CASSPGLIQYF | TGTGCCAGCAGCCCAGGGCTCATTCAGTACTTC
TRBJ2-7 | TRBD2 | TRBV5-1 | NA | CASSWGGSLAGGREQYF | TGCGCCAGCAGCTGGGGAGGTTCGCTAGCGGGGGGAAGGGAGCAGTACTTC
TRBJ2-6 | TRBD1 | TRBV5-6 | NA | CASSPPVRTGAMGANVLTF | TGTGCCAGCAGCCCCCCGGTGAGGACAGGGGCCATGGGGGCCAACGTCCTGACTTTC
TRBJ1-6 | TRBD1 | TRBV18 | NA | CASSRDRDNSPLHF | TGTGCCAGCTCACGGGACAGGGATAATTCACCCCTCCACTTT